This note documents a single T cell receptor beta chain sequence. Its antigen is still unknown. All the people who gave samples were healthy bone marrow donors. These data are taken from a study of cytomegalovirus exposure and HLA in healthy donors. Study as a whole: A data release that came early held approximately 85 million unique TCRs from HLA-typed donors.

Use of 60 Vbeta and 13 Jbeta primers characterized the PCR. TCRdb's table, derived via immunoSEQ multiplex PCR, lists solely in-frame clones and lacks some. This table holds fewer than 250,000 clones, around 85% found once. The CDR3 consists of 17 residues. CDR1 MGHRA and CDR2 YSYEKL come from the germline V gene. V was cut by 1 base and J by 2 bases, with 12 bases left in between. Study-wide findings and caveats: Clonal expansion, a later analysis showed, was greater in HLA-associated TCR beta chains than in equally common others. CMV serostatus was the sole immune exposure information available.

The V call is TRBV4-1, the J call TRBJ2-6; D may be TRBD2 (6 bases). This receptor was obtained from a human donor in good health. Sequences were obtained from PBMCs. The DNA for the CDR3 is TGCGCCAGCAGCCAAGGGAGGGGTCTCACTGGGGCCAACGTCCTGACTTTC. Amino acid sequence: CASSQGRGLTGANVLTF.